The next 30 T cell receptor beta chains were all read from a single sample in a study of identical twins. TCRdb analysed the 5' RACE reads with MiXCR anew, one entry per CDR3 protein. In the table there are 260,000 or so distinct CDR3 sequences, 6% to 8.5% of which are singletons. The same sample was also used in a study of yellow fever vaccine responses in identical twins.

The sample consisted of CD8+ T cells sorted from blood. The source of these receptors is a woman aged 18-29 years in good health.

This clonotype has just a few counts. The rearrangement uses TRBV9 and TRBJ2-6; TRBD1 matches 7 bases. The CDR3 is 17 amino acids. Germline lookup yields CDR1 SGDLS and CDR2 YYNGEE. The V segment lost 1 base and the J segment 1 base; nucleotides outside the gene matches: 5. CDR3 protein: CASSVRDSRSGANVLTF. CDR3 nucleotides: TGTGCCAGCAGCGTACGGGACAGCCGTTCTGGGGCCAACGTCCTGACTTTC.

This clonotype was observed at least ten times. This chain connects TRBV6-6 to TRBJ1-2, with D unresolved. Germline CDR1 is MNHNY and CDR2 is SVGAGI (reference sequence). The CDR3 covers 13 residues. V shed 4 bases and J shed 2 bases, with 8 bases lying between them. CDR3 DNA: TGTGCCAGCAGTTCGGGGATCAACTATGGCTACACCTTC. This encodes CASSSGINYGYTF.

The V and J genes are TRBV20-1 and TRBJ1-6; 7 nucleotides agree with TRBD1. V lost 3 bases, J lost 7 bases, and 6 bases stayed unmatched. The germline V gene encodes CDR1 DFQATT and CDR2 SNEGSKA (reference sequence). The CDR3 consists of 14 residues. This CDR3 is CSASGRDRNSPLHF. The CDR3 coding sequence is TGCAGTGCTAGCGGCCGGGACAGAAATTCACCCCTCCACTTT.

The rearrangement uses TRBV7-9 and TRBJ2-7; D may be TRBD1 or TRBD2 (5 bases each). Germline assignment: CDR1 SEHNR and CDR2 FQNEAQ (reference sequence). The CDR3 contains 14 residues. V lost 1 base, J lost 4 bases, and 11 bases lay in between. The CDR3 here is CASSLDVREYEQYF. Here the CDR3 DNA reads TGTGCCAGCAGCTTAGACGTCAGGGAGTACGAGCAGTACTTC.

This clonotype showed up many times. V is TRBV12-3 or TRBV12-4 and J is TRBJ2-1, with D possibly TRBD2 on 5 matching bases. Deletions cut 6 bases from V and 0 bases from J, with 9 bases between. The CDR3 contains 14 residues. The CDR3 DNA is TGTGCCAGCAGGTCTGGGAGCTCCTACAATGAGCAGTTCTTC. Translation gives CASRSGSSYNEQFF.

The V gene is TRBV7-9, the J gene TRBJ1-1; 9 bases line up with TRBD1. Germline V gene sequence: CDR1 SEHNR, CDR2 FQNEAQ (reference sequence). The CDR3 extends over 13 amino acids. Unmatched junction bases numbered 5, after V lost 5 bases and J lost 7 bases. CDR3 amino acids: CASSTGQGIEAFF. The CDR3 DNA follows: TGTGCCAGCAGCACCGGACAGGGGATTGAAGCTTTCTTT. The variable domain in full, completed from reference TRBV7-9 and TRBJ1-1, reads DTGVSQNPRHKITKRGQNVTFRCDPISEHNRLYWYRQTLGQGPEFLTYFQNEAQLEKSRLLSDRFSAERPKGSFSTLEIQRTEQGDSAMYLCASSTGQGIEAFFGQGTRLTVV.

This clonotype was found many times. This rearrangement joins TRBV2 to TRBJ2-1, with D maybe TRBD2 (5 bases). The CDR3 contains 13 residues. Trimming took 8 bases from V and 4 from J, leaving 12 bases between them. Per the germline V gene, CDR1 is SNHLY and CDR2 is FYNNEI. CDR3 amino acids: CASVKTGYNEQFF. In DNA form, the CDR3 reads TGTGCCAGCGTGAAAACGGGGTACAATGAGCAGTTCTTC.

This chain links TRBV6-1 with TRBJ2-2; TRBD1 matches at 9 bases. Unmatched junction bases numbered 8, after V lost 5 bases and J lost 7 bases. There are 15 residues in the CDR3. The germline gives CDR1 MNHNS, CDR2 SASEGT. This chain's CDR3 is CASSTRTGENGELFF. The CDR3 DNA reads as TGTGCCAGCAGTACCCGGACAGGGGAGAACGGGGAGCTGTTTTTT.

This clonotype showed up just a few times. This chain uses TRBV6-4 with TRBJ2-1; 12 bases are a match to TRBD2. Germline loops: CDR1 MRHNA, CDR2 SNTAGT. V gave up 4 bases and J gave up 7 bases; unmatched junction bases: 5. This CDR3 region has 15 residues. CDR3 protein: CASSATSGSRNEQFF. CDR3 coding DNA: TGTGCCAGCAGTGCGACTAGCGGGAGTAGGAATGAGCAGTTCTTC.

Ten or more counts support this clonotype. The rearrangement uses TRBV6-4 and TRBJ2-2; D might be TRBD1 (5 bases). This CDR3 is 14 amino acids long. Trimming stripped 0 bases from V and 6 bases from J, with 8 bases between. Germline CDR1 MRHNA, CDR2 SNTAGT. This CDR3 is CASSDSTAPGELFF. CDR3 nucleotide sequence: TGTGCCAGCAGTGACTCGACAGCCCCCGGGGAGCTGTTTTTT.

This clonotype was recorded many times. The rearrangement links TRBV7-2 to TRBJ2-1; 8 bases align to TRBD1. The germline V gene has CDR1 SGHTA and CDR2 FQGNSA. This CDR3 region has 15 residues. Trimming took 5 bases from V and 7 from J; bases not matched to a gene: 10. CDR3 sequence (DNA): TGTGCCAGCAGCCCTGGGACAGGTCCGAGGAATGAGCAGTTCTTC. Translation gives CASSPGTGPRNEQFF.

This chain links TRBV7-9 with TRBJ1-2; D is perhaps TRBD1 (6 bases). This CDR3 comprises 16 residues. Germline CDR1 is SEHNR and CDR2 is FQNEAQ (reference sequence). V gave up 5 bases and J gave up 6 bases, with 22 bases separating them. Here the CDR3 reads CASSTVDRQTRNGYTF. Here the CDR3 DNA reads TGTGCCAGCAGCACCGTTGACAGGCAGACCAGGAATGGCTACACCTTC.

This chain links TRBV7-2 with TRBJ2-5, with D possibly matching TRBD1 (6 bases). Per germline, CDR1 SGHTA and CDR2 FQGNSA. V was shortened by 3 bases and J by 5 bases, with 16 bases between the two germline ends. The CDR3 length is 15 residues. CDR3: CASSFIGQRGETQYF. The CDR3 DNA is TGTGCCAGCAGCTTTATAGGACAGAGGGGGGAGACCCAGTACTTC. Full variable domain (remainder filled in from reference TRBV7-2 and TRBJ2-5): GAGVSQSPSNKVTEKGKDVELRCDPISGHTALYWYRQSLGQGLEFLIYFQGNSAPDKSGLPSDRFSAERTGGSVSTLTIQRTQQEDSAVYLCASSFIGQRGETQYFGPGTRLLVL.

This clonotype has a handful of counts. The chain is built from TRBV14 and TRBJ2-3, with a tentative D call TRBD2 (7 bases). The CDR3 extends over 16 amino acids. Trimming left V 5 bases short and J 5 bases short, with 20 bases between. Germline assignment: CDR1 SGHDN and CDR2 FVKESK. The CDR3 reads CASSEKLGGAEDTQYF. The CDR3 coding sequence is TGTGCCAGCAGCGAAAAACTAGGGGGGGCCGAAGATACGCAGTATTTT.

The chain couples TRBV15 to TRBJ2-1; 7 bases agree with TRBD2. The V segment lost 1 base and the J segment 4 bases; nucleotides outside the gene matches: 22. This CDR3 has 21 amino acids. From germline, CDR1 is LNHNV and CDR2 YYDKDF (reference sequence). The chain's CDR3 is CATSRGVRLAEDLSPYNEQFF. CDR3 DNA sequence: TGTGCCACCAGCAGAGGAGTTCGGCTAGCGGAAGACTTATCTCCTTACAATGAGCAGTTCTTC.

There are many counts of this clonotype. The chain links TRBV27 to TRBJ2-2; 7 positions agree with TRBD2. The V and J ends lost 4 bases and 4 bases, in that order; junction bases with no gene match: 6. CDR3 length equals 15 residues. Germline assignment: CDR1 MNHEY and CDR2 SMNVEV (reference sequence). The DNA for the CDR3 is TGTGCCAGCAGTTATACTAGCGTTGCCACCGGGGAGCTGTTTTTT. It is translated as CASSYTSVATGELFF.

V and J are TRBV19 and TRBJ2-1, with 10 bases aligning to TRBD2. The CDR3 is 15 residues long. CDR1 and CDR2 from the germline V gene are LNHDA and SQIVND (reference sequence). Trimming at V came to 1 base and at J to 6 bases, leaving 3 bases not matched to a gene. CDR3 residues: CASSIVPSGSNEQFF. For the CDR3, the DNA is TGTGCCAGTAGTATAGTCCCTAGCGGGAGCAATGAGCAGTTCTTC. Full variable domain (remainder filled in from reference TRBV19 and TRBJ2-1): DGGITQSPKYLFRKEGQNVTLSCEQNLNHDAMYWYRQDPGQGLRLIYYSQIVNDFQKGDIAEGYSVSREKKESFPLTVTSAQKNPTAFYLCASSIVPSGSNEQFFGPGTRLTVL.

With respect to this clonotype: A much more abundant neighbour one base away suggests this may be a read error. The chain combines TRBV29-1 with TRBJ1-1; D possibly corresponds to TRBD1 (6 bases). Trimming left V 4 bases short and J 2 bases short, with 20 bases between. The CDR3 has 16 residues. Germline V gives CDR1 SQVTM, CDR2 ANQGSEA. The CDR3 spells CSVVDIGGGGNTEAFF. The CDR3 coding sequence is TGCAGCGTTGTAGATATAGGAGGTGGGGGCAACACTGAAGCTTTCTTT.

This clonotype was seen ten or more times. This sequence joins TRBV6-4 and TRBJ2-2; D not resolved. This CDR3 region has 14 residues. The germline V gene encodes CDR1 MRHNA and CDR2 SNTAGT. V lost 10 bases to trimming and J lost 3 bases, with 15 bases between them. CDR3 in amino acids: CATRESPDTGELFF. CDR3 sequence (DNA): TGTGCCACGAGAGAGTCGCCGGACACCGGGGAGCTGTTTTTT.

This clonotype showed up just a few times. The J gene is TRBJ2-1, the V gene TRBV4-2; D is perhaps TRBD2 (6 bases). In germline, CDR1 is LGHNA, CDR2 YNFKEQ. The V end lost 1 base, the J end lost 12 bases, and 7 bases lay between the germline ends. This CDR3 contains 11 residues. CDR3 bases: TGTGCCAGCAGCCAAGCGGGAGTGCAGTTCTTC. Translation gives CASSQAGVQFF.

This clonotype has just a few counts. This chain joins TRBV7-9 and TRBJ2-5, with D tentatively TRBD1 or TRBD2 (6 bases each). Per germline, CDR1 SEHNR and CDR2 FQNEAQ (reference sequence). The CDR3 covers 14 residues. With 2 bases removed from V and 5 bases from J, the gap between germline ends came to 12 bases. The CDR3 spells CASSLYGGPETQYF. The CDR3 coding sequence is TGTGCCAGCAGCTTATACGGGGGCCCGGAGACCCAGTACTTC.

This clonotype was observed a few times. The chain couples TRBV29-1 to TRBJ2-3, with D unresolved. This CDR3 is 13 amino acids long. Per the germline V gene, CDR1 is SQVTM and CDR2 is ANQGSEA. Between the trimmed V and J ends, which lost 4 bases and 2 bases, there was a span of 10 bases. The CDR3 DNA reads as TGCAGCGTTGCGGGCAGTACCACAGATACGCAGTATTTT. This encodes CSVAGSTTDTQYF.

The rearrangement joins TRBV11-2 to TRBJ2-5, with 8 bases lining up with TRBD2. This CDR3 spans 15 amino acids. The germline CDR1 and CDR2 sequences are SGHAT and FQNNGV. V gave up 1 base and J gave up 4 bases; unmatched junction bases: 5. The chain's CDR3 is CASSLGSGGRETQYF. The CDR3 DNA is TGTGCCAGCAGCTTAGGGTCGGGGGGGCGAGAGACCCAGTACTTC.

This clonotype was counted between two and nine times. The chain joins TRBV5-6 to TRBJ2-3; D is possibly TRBD2 (5 bases). The CDR3 has 14 residues. CDR1 and CDR2 from the germline V gene are SGHDT and YYEEEE. V dropped 2 bases and J dropped 2 bases, with 9 bases sitting between them. CDR3: CASSLAEFTDTQYF. CDR3 DNA sequence: TGTGCCAGCAGCTTAGCGGAGTTCACAGATACGCAGTATTTT.

This clonotype came up many times. The chain uses TRBV28 and TRBJ2-1; 13 nucleotides line up with TRBD2. J lost 7 bases, V lost 4 bases, and 10 bases had no gene match. Germline CDR1 is MDHEN and CDR2 is SYDVKM. This CDR3 spans 17 amino acids. The CDR3, as DNA: TGTGCCAGCAGTTCGGGACTAGCGGGGCAATGGGGGAATGAGCAGTTCTTC. This sequence encodes CASSSGLAGQWGNEQFF.

Comment on this clonotype: At one boundary the junction diverges from the germline segment, which might be a read error. Written as DNA, the CDR3 is TGCCCCGGGGGCAGGGTCTATCCCTACGAGCAGTACTTC. It yields the protein CPGGRVYPYEQYF. V gene TRBV14 combines with J gene TRBJ2-7; the D call may be TRBD1 or TRBD2 (6 bases each). Per the germline V gene, CDR1 is SGHDN and CDR2 is FVKESK. The CDR3 consists of 13 residues. Drawing the rest from reference TRBV14 and TRBJ2-7, the complete variable domain is EAGVTQFPSHSVIEKGQTVTLRCDPISGHDNLYWYRRVMGKEIKFLLHFVKESKQDESGMPNNRFLAERTGGTYSTLKVQPAELEDSGVYFCPGGRVYPYEQYFGPGTRLTVT.

This chain links TRBV21-1 with TRBJ2-7; the table's D call, TRBD1, was not checked against the DNA. TRBV21-1 is reported as a pseudogene. The CDR3 is 15 residues long. In DNA form, the CDR3 reads TGTGCCAGCAGCAAAGCTGAGGGACATCCCTACGAGCAGTACTTC. Its translation: CASSKAEGHPYEQYF.

This clonotype was found a few times. The CDR3 DNA reads as TGTGCCAGCAGCTCCTGGCGCGGTTTCCCCTACGAGCAGTACTTC. This sequence encodes CASSSWRGFPYEQYF. The chain couples TRBV7-9 to TRBJ2-7; D not resolved. Germline V gene data show CDR1 as SEHNR and CDR2 as FQNEAQ (reference sequence). Trimming cost V 4 bases and J 2 bases, with 15 bases left between them. The CDR3 is 15 residues long.

The V gene is TRBV3-1, the J gene TRBJ2-1, with 13 positions matching TRBD2. The germline V gene has CDR1 LGHDT and CDR2 YNNKEL (reference sequence). The CDR3 length is 16 residues. V lost 5 bases, J lost 8 bases, and 9 bases stayed unmatched. In DNA, the CDR3 is TGTGCCAGCAGCGCCGGACTAGCGGGGGCAGGACATGAGCAGTTCTTC. This translates into CASSAGLAGAGHEQFF.

The chain carries TRBV4-1 and TRBJ2-7; TRBD1 matches 7 bases. V lost 3 bases to trimming and J lost 2 bases; unmatched junction nucleotides: 1. CDR3 length: 13 residues. CDR1 MGHRA and CDR2 YSYEKL come from the germline V gene. In nucleotides, the CDR3 is TGCGCCAGCAGCCATGGGACAGCCTACGAGCAGTACGTC. Translating it yields CASSHGTAYEQYV.